This T cell receptor (beta chain) appears in the sequencing data of a study of shared clonotypes between healthy human individuals. V dropped 2 bases and J dropped 2; count of bases not matched to a gene: 6. Germline CDR1 and CDR2: LGHNA and YSLEER. The CDR3 is 19 residues long. This clone showed up just once. TCRdb's table, derived via immunoSEQ multiplex PCR, lists solely in-frame clones and lacks some. Of under 2,500,000 clones in the sample, approximately 96% were seen once. The sequencing sample was made of naive CD4+ T cells sorted from blood. Stated subset: CD45RA+ positively selected. The clonotype comes from a man between 18 and 29 years old in good health. V usage is TRBV4-3 and J usage is TRBJ2-6; 13 bases align to TRBD2. For the CDR3, the DNA is TGCGCCAGCAGCCAACTCAAACTAGCGGGAGGGCCTGGGGCCAACGTCCTGACTTTC. As protein: CASSQLKLAGGPGANVLTF.